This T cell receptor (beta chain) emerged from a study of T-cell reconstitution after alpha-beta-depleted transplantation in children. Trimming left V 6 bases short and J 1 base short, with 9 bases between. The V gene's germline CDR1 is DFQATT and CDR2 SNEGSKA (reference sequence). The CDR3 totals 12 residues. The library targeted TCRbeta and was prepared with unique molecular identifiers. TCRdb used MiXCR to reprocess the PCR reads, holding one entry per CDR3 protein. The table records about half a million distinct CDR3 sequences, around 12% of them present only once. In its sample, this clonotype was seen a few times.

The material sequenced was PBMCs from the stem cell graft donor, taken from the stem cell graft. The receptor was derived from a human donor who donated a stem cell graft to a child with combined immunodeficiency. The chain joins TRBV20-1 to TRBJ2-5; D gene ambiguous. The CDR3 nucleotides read TGCAGTGCGAGCCCTCTCCAAGAGACCCAGTACTTC. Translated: CSASPLQETQYF.